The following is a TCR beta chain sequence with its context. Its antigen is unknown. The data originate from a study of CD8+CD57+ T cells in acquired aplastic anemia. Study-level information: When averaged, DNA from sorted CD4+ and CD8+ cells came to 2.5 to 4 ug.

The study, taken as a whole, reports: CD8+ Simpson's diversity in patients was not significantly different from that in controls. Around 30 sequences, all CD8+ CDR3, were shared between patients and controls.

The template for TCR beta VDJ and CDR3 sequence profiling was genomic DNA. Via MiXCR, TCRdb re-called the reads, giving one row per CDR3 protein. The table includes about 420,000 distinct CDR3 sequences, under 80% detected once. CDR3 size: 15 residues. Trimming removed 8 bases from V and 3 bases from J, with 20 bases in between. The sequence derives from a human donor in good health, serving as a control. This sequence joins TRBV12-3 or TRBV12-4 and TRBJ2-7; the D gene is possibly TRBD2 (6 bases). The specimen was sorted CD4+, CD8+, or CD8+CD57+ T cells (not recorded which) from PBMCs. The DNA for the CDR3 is TGTGCCAGCTCTCCTATAGCGGTACCATACTACGAGCAGTACTTC. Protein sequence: CASSPIAVPYYEQYF.